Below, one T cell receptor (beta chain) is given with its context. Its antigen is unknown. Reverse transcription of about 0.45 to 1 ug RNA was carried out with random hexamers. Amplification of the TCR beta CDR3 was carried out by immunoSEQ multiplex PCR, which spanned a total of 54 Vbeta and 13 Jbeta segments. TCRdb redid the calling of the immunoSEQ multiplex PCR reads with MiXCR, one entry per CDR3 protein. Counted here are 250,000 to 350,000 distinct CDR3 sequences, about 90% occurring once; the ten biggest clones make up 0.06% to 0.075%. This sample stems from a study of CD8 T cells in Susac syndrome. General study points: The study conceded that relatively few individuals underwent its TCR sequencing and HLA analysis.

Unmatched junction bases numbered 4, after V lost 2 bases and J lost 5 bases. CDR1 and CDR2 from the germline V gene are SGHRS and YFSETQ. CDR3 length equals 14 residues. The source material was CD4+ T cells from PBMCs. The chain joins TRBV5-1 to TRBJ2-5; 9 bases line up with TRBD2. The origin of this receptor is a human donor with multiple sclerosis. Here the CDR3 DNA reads TGCGCCAGCAGCTTTTCTAGCGGGACCGAGACCCAGTACTTC. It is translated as CASSFSSGTETQYF.